A single sample is the source of the 8 T cell receptor beta chains below, sequenced in a study of beta chain features in type 1 diabetes. The whole isolated RNA underwent reverse transcription, so sequencing captured expressed TCRB transcripts. Sequencing used immunoSEQ multiplex PCR; TCRdb keeps in-frame clones, though not all of them. The sample yields a few hundred thousand clones, roughly 12% seen once. Input material: naive CD4+ T cells from blood. The receptor set was obtained from a man aged 18 to 29 in good health.

V usage is TRBV7-2 and J usage is TRBJ1-2, with a possible D match to TRBD1 (5 bases). This CDR3 comprises 15 residues. Germline lookup yields CDR1 SGHTA and CDR2 FQGNSA. Trimming pared 1 base from V and 5 bases from J, leaving 14 bases between. The DNA for the CDR3 is TGTGCCAGCAGCTTAGTGGGCAGGGTGGGATATGGCTACACCTTC. Translation gives CASSLVGRVGYGYTF.

The chain links TRBV9 to TRBJ2-5; TRBD2 matches at 11 bases. The germline CDR1 and CDR2 sequences are SGDLS and YYNGEE. V dropped 1 base and J dropped 5; count of bases not matched to a gene: 4. This CDR3 comprises 15 residues. CDR3 sequence (DNA): TGTGCCAGCAGCGTAACTAGCGGGAGCCGTGAGACCCAGTACTTC. It translates to CASSVTSGSRETQYF. Using reference TRBV9 and TRBJ2-5 for the parts outside the CDR3, the full variable domain is DSGVTQTPKHLITATGQRVTLRCSPRSGDLSVYWYQQSLDQGLQFLIQYYNGEERAKGNILERFSAQQFPDLHSELNLSSLELGDSALYFCASSVTSGSRETQYFGPGTRLLVL.

This rearrangement joins TRBV14 to TRBJ2-1, with TRBD2 matching 7 bases. The ends lost 1 base at V and 6 bases at J; junction bases unmatched: 12. Germline V gene data show CDR1 as SGHDN and CDR2 as FVKESK. This CDR3 comprises 17 residues. The CDR3 loop reads CASSQAFWGGLGNEQFF. The CDR3 DNA follows: TGTGCCAGCAGCCAAGCGTTTTGGGGGGGGTTAGGCAATGAGCAGTTCTTC.

In this sample, this clone turned up a few times. The chain couples TRBV5-4 to TRBJ1-1, with D perhaps matching TRBD1 (5 bases). Trimming removed 1 base at V and 7 bases at J, with 5 bases between. The germline gives CDR1 SGHNT, CDR2 YYREEE (reference sequence). This CDR3 is built from 11 residues. The CDR3 DNA reads TGTGCCAGCAGCTTGCAGGGTGAAGCTTTCTTT. Protein product: CASSLQGEAFF.

This clone has a handful of counts. The chain links TRBV29-1 to TRBJ2-3; D may be TRBD1 (6 bases). CDR3 length equals 13 residues. Germline V gene data show CDR1 as SQVTM and CDR2 as ANQGSEA. The V gene lost 6 bases and the J gene lost 6 bases, with 16 bases spanning the gap. The CDR3, as DNA: TGCAGCGTGGGGATTACAGGGTCGGATACGCAGTATTTT. It is translated as CSVGITGSDTQYF.

The chain combines TRBV6-4 with TRBJ2-6; 7 bases map to TRBD2. The germline V gene encodes CDR1 MRHNA and CDR2 SNTAGT. Trimming removed 3 bases from V and 0 bases from J; junction bases left unmatched: 2. This CDR3 region has 16 residues. The CDR3 sequence is CASSEAGFSGANVLTF. Written as DNA, the CDR3 is TGTGCCAGCAGTGAAGCGGGGTTCTCTGGGGCCAACGTCCTGACTTTC.

This clone came up a few times. The chain joins TRBV4-1 to TRBJ1-1, with 8 bases that match TRBD1. The V and J ends lost 1 base and 5 bases, in that order; junction bases with no gene match: 6. Germline assignment: CDR1 MGHRA and CDR2 YSYEKL. The CDR3 has 15 residues. The CDR3 sequence: CASSQAPTGVTEAFF. The CDR3 DNA is TGCGCCAGCAGCCAAGCCCCGACAGGGGTGACTGAAGCTTTCTTT.

This clone has just a few counts. This chain uses TRBV9 with TRBJ2-2; the D gene is possibly TRBD2 (5 bases). The length of the CDR3 is 15 residues. Germline V gene sequence: CDR1 SGDLS, CDR2 YYNGEE. The V and J ends lost 2 bases and 5 bases respectively, with 13 bases between them. As DNA, the CDR3 is TGTGCCAGCAGCGTCCGGGGAGCGCGTACCGGGGAGCTGTTTTTT. Protein product: CASSVRGARTGELFF.